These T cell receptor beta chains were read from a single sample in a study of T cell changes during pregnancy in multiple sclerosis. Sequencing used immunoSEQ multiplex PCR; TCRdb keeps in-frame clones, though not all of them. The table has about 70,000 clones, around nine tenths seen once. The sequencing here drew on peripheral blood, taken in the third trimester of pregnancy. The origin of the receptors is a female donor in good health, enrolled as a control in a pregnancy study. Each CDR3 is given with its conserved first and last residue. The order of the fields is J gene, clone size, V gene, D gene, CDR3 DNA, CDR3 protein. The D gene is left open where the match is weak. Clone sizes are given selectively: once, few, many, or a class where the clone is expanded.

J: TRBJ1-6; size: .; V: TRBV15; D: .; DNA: TGTGCCACCAGCAGAGAGCAACAGGGAACTAATTCACCCCTCCACTTT; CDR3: CATSREQQGTNSPLHF
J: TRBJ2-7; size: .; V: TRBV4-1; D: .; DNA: TGCGCCAGCAGCCAAGTTCAGGGGTCGCCCGAGCAGTACTTC; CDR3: CASSQVQGSPEQYF
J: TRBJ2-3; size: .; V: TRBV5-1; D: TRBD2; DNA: TGCGCCAGCAGCTTGATCGCGGGGGTTAGCACAGATACGCAGTATTTT; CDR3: CASSLIAGVSTDTQYF
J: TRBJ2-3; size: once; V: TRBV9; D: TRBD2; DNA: TGTGCCAGCAGCGGGCTAGCGGGGGCTGGCACAGATACGCAGTATTTT; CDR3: CASSGLAGAGTDTQYF
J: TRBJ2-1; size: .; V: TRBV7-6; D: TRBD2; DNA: TGTGCCAGCAGCTTGCCGGGGGGGTACAATGAGCAGTTCTTC; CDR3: CASSLPGGYNEQFF
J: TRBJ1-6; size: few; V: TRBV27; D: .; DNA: TGTGCCAGCAGTTTAATTATGGCATCACCCCTCCACTTT; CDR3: CASSLIMASPLHF
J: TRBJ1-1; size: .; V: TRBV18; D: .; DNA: TGTGCCAGCTCACCACTTGGGGGAGGAGACACTGAAGCTTTCTTT; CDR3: CASSPLGGGDTEAFF
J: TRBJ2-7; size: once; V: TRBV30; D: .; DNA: TGTGCCTGGAGTTCGACAGTTCCCCCCTACGAGCAGTACTTC; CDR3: CAWSSTVPPYEQYF
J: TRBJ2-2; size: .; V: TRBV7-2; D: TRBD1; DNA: TGTGCCAGCAGCTTAGAAGGGGGCAGGGAGCTGTTTTTT; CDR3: CASSLEGGRELFF
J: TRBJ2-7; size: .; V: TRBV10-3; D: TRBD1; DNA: TGTGCCATCAGCCCTCCAGGGGGCGAGCAGTACTTC; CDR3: CAISPPGGEQYF
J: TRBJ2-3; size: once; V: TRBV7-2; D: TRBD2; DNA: TGTGCCAGCAGCCAGATACTAGCGAGATCGGGCCATACGCAGTATTTT; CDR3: CASSQILARSGHTQYF
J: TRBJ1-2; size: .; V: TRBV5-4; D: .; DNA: TGTGCCAGCAGCGCGGTTCAACGGGGATTTCATGGCTACACCTTC; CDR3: CASSAVQRGFHGYTF
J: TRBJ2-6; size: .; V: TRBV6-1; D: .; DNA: TGTGCCAGCAGGGAGTACTCTGGGGCCAACGTCCTGACTTTC; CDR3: CASREYSGANVLTF
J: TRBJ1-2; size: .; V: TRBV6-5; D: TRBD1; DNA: TGTGCCAGCAGTTACGGACGACAGGGGGCGCAAGGCTACACCTTC; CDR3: CASSYGRQGAQGYTF
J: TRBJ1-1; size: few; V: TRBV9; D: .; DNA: TGTGCCAGCACCTCCGTCACTGAAGCTTTCTTT; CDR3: CASTSVTEAFF
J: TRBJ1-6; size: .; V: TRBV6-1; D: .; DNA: TGTGCCAGCAGTTCGGGATCGACGGGCTCACCCCTCCACTTT; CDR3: CASSSGSTGSPLHF
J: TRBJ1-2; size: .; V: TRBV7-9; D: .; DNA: TGTGCCAGCAGCTCCTCCCTAGATGGCTATGGCTACACCTTC; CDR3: CASSSSLDGYGYTF
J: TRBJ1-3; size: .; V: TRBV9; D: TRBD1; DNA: TGTGCCAGCAGCACCGGACAGGCGGACACCATATATTTT; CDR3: CASSTGQADTIYF
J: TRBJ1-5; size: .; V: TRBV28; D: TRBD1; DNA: TGTGCCAGCAGAGGGGGGACAGGGATTAATCAGCCCCAGCATTTT; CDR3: CASRGGTGINQPQHF
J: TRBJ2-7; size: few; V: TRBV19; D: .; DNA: TGTGCCAGTAACCCCGACAGCCTGCTGGCCGAGCAGTACTTC; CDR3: CASNPDSLLAEQYF
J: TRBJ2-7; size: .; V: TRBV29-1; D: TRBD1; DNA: TGCAGCGTTGAAACGGGGGCAGGGGGCAAGCAGTACTTC; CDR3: CSVETGAGGKQYF
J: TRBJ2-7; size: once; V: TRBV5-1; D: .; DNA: TGCGCCAGCAGCCCCAGCAGGGGATCCTACGAGCAGTACTTC; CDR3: CASSPSRGSYEQYF
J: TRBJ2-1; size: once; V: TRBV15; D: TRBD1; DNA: TGTGCCACCAGCAGAGGGGGGGACAGGCAGCAGTTCTTC; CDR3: CATSRGGDRQQFF
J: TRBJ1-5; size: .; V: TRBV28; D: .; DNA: TGTGCCAGCAGTTTTAGTCACGGGAATCAGCCCCAGCATTTT; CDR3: CASSFSHGNQPQHF
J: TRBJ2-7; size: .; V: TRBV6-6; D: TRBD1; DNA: TGTGCCAGCAGTTCTCTGACAGGGGGTCCCTACGAGCAGTACTTC; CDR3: CASSSLTGGPYEQYF
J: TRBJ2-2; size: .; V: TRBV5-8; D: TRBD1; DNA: TGTGCCAGCAGATACGGGACAGTGAACACCGGGGAGCTGTTTTTT; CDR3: CASRYGTVNTGELFF
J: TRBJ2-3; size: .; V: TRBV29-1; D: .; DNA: TGCAGCGTTGGACACTCTAGCACAGATACGCAGTATTTT; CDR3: CSVGHSSTDTQYF
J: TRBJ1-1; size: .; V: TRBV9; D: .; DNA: TGTGCCAGCAGCGTACAGGGGAACACTGAAGCTTTCTTT; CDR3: CASSVQGNTEAFF
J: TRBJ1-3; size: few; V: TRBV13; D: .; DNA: TGTGCCAGCAGCCTGGACAGCAGCTCTGGAAACACCATATATTTT; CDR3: CASSLDSSSGNTIYF
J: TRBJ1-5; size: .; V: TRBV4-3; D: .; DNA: TGCGCCAGCAGCCAAGTGGCCGGGGTCAATCAGCCCCAGCATTTT; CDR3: CASSQVAGVNQPQHF
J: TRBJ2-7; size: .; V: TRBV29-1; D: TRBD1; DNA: TGCAGCGTCCGAGGGGGACAGCTCTACGAGCAGTACTTC; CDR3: CSVRGGQLYEQYF
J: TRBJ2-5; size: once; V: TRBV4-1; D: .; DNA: TGCGCCAGCAGCCAAGCCCTCAGGAACCAAGAGACCCAGTACTTC; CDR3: CASSQALRNQETQYF
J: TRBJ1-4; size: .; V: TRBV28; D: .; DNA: TGTGCCAGCAGTTTCGCGGGGGGCACTAATGAAAAACTGTTTTTT; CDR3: CASSFAGGTNEKLFF
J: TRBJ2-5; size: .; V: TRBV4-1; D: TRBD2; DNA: TGCGCCAGCAGCCGTAGCGGGGGGCAGGAGACCCAGTACTTC; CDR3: CASSRSGGQETQYF
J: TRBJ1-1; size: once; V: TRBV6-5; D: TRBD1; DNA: TGTGCCAGCAAAGTAGGGGACAGAGTAAACACTGAAGCTTTCTTT; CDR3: CASKVGDRVNTEAFF
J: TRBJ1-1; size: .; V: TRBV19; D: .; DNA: TGTGCCAGCTCCTTCGACACGGGGGGGACTGAAGCTTTCTTT; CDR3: CASSFDTGGTEAFF
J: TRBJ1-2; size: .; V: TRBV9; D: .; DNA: TGTGCCAGCCGCGGGGGCCAACAGGGCTATGGCTACACCTTC; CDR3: CASRGGQQGYGYTF
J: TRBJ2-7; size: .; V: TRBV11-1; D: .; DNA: TGTGCCAGCAGCTTTGGCAGGGGCCCCTCCTACGAGCAGTACTTC; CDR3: CASSFGRGPSYEQYF
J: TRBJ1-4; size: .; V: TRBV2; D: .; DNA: TGTGCCAGCAGTGGTCGTAGGGGCGAAAAACTGTTTTTT; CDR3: CASSGRRGEKLFF
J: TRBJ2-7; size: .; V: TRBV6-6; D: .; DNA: TGTGCCAGCAGCCCGACAAGCTACGAGCAGTACTTC; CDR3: CASSPTSYEQYF
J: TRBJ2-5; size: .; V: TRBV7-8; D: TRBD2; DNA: TGTGCCAGCAGCTTAGCCCGGACTAGCGGGGAGACCCAGTACTTC; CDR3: CASSLARTSGETQYF
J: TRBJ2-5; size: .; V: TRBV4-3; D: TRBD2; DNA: TGCGCCAGCAGCCAAGGGGAGCGGGGGGGAGGAGAGACCCAGTACTTC; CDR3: CASSQGERGGGETQYF
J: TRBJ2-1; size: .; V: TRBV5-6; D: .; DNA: TGTGCCAGCAGCCCTCAACTGGGGCGCTGGAATGAGCAGTTCTTC; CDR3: CASSPQLGRWNEQFF
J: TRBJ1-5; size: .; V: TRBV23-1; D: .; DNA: TGCGCCAGCCCGGTCCAGCATTTT; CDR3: CASPVQHF
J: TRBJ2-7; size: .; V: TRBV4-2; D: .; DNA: TGTGCCAGCAGCCAGCTAGGGGGTAGTGGCGAGCAGTACTTC; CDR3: CASSQLGGSGEQYF
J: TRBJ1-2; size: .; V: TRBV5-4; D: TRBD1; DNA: TGTGCCAGCAGCCTTAGGGACAGGGTCGGTGGCTACACCTTC; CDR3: CASSLRDRVGGYTF
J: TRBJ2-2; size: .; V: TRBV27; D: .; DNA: TGTGCCAGCAGTTCTGGACTGAACACCGGGGAGCTGTTTTTT; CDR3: CASSSGLNTGELFF
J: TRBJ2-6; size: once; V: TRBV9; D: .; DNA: TGTGCCAGCAGCGTAGGAGCAAACTCTGGGGCCAACGTCCTGACTTTC; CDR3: CASSVGANSGANVLTF
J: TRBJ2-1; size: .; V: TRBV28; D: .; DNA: TGTGCCAGTAAGGCCGGGACATCGCAGTTCTTC; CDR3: CASKAGTSQFF
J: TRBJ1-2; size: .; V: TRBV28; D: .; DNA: TGTGCCAGCACCTCTTCCCTCTATGGCTACACCTTC; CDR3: CASTSSLYGYTF
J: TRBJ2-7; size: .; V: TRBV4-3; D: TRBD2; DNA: TGCGCCAGCAGCCAAGCCAGGGACTACTCCTACGAGCAGTACTTC; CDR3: CASSQARDYSYEQYF
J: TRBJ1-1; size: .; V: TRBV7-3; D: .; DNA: TGTGCCAGCAGCTTATCGGGTGGCACTGAAGCTTTCTTT; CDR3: CASSLSGGTEAFF
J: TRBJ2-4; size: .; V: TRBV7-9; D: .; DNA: TGTGCCAGCAGCCCGTGGATCGAGACAGGACCAAAAAACATTCAGTACTTC; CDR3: CASSPWIETGPKNIQYF
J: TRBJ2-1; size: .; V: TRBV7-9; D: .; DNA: TGTGCCAGCAGCTCGCCTGCTGGCGGAAGCTCCTACAATGAGCAGTTCTTC; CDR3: CASSSPAGGSSYNEQFF
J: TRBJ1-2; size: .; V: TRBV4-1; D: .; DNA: TGCGCCAGCAGCCAACGTACAGGGTCCCCCTATGGCTACACCTTC; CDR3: CASSQRTGSPYGYTF
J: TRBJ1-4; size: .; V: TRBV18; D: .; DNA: TGTGCCAGCGGACCTACAGGGCTTAATGAAAAACTGTTTTTT; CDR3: CASGPTGLNEKLFF
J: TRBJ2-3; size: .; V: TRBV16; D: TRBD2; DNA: TGTGCCAGCAGCCCACTAGCGGGGGGCGGCACAGATACGCAGTATTTT; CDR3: CASSPLAGGGTDTQYF
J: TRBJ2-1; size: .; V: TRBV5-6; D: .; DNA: TGTGCCAGCAGCTTAGAGGCGGCCAATGAGCAGTTCTTC; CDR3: CASSLEAANEQFF
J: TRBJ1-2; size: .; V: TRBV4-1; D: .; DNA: TGCGCCAGCAGCCAACCCGGGGGGGGCTACACCTTC; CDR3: CASSQPGGGYTF
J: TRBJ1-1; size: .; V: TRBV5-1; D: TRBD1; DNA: TGCGCCAGCAGTTGGGGGACAGAAGGGACTGAAGCTTTCTTT; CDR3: CASSWGTEGTEAFF